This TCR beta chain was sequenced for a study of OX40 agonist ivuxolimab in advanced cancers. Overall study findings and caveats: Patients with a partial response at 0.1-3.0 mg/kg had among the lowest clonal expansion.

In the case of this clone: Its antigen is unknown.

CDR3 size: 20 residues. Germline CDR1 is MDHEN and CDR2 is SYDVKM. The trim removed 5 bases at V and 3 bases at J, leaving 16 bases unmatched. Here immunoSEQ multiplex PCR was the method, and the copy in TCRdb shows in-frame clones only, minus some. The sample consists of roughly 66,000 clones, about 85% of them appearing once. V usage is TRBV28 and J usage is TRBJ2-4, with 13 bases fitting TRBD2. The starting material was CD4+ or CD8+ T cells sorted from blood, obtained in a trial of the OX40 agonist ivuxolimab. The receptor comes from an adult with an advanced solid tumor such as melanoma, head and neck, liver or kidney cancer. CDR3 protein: CASSPLLGTSGIGGKNIQYF. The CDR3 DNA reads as TGTGCCAGCAGTCCCTTACTCGGGACTAGCGGGATAGGGGGCAAAAACATTCAGTACTTC.